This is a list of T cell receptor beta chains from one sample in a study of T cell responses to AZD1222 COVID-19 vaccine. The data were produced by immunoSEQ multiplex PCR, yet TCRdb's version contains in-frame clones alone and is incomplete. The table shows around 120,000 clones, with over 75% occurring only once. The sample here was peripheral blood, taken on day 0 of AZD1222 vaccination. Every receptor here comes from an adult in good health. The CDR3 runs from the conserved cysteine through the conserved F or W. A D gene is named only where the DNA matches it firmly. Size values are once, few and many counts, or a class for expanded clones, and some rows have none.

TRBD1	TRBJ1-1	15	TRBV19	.	CASSIGQGVNTEAFF	TGTGCCAGTAGTATAGGACAGGGAGTGAACACTGAAGCTTTCTTT
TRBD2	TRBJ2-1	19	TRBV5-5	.	CASSTRGSMGGRALHEQFF	TGTGCCAGCAGCACGAGGGGCTCTATGGGCGGGAGGGCCTTGCATGAGCAGTTCTTC
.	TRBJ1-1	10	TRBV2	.	CASSATEAFF	TGTGCCAGCAGTGCCACTGAAGCTTTCTTT
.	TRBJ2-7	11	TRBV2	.	CASSAEYEQYF	TGTGCCAGCAGTGCGGAGTACGAGCAGTACTTC
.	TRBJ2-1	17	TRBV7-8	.	CASSLAGGTSSYNEQFF	TGTGCCAGCAGCTTAGCCGGCGGGACGAGCTCCTACAATGAGCAGTTCTTC
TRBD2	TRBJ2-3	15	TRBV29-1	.	CSVDDYAGAPDTQYF	TGCAGCGTTGACGATTATGCGGGAGCCCCAGATACGCAGTATTTT
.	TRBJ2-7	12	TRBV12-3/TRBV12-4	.	CASSLTPRDLYF	TGTGCCAGCAGTTTAACCCCCCGGGACCTGTACTTC
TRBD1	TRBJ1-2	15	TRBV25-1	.	CASSTSTGAHYGYTF	TGTGCCAGCAGTACATCGACAGGGGCCCACTATGGCTACACCTTC
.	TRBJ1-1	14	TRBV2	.	CASSELTGRTEAFF	TGTGCCAGCAGTGAACTAACAGGGAGGACTGAAGCTTTCTTT
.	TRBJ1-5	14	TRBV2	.	CASRRTDSNQPQHF	TGTGCCAGCAGGAGGACAGATTCTAATCAGCCCCAGCATTTT
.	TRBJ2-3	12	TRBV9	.	CASSVVGGAQYF	TGTGCCAGCAGCGTAGTTGGGGGAGCGCAGTATTTT
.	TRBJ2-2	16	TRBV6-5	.	CASSYEPRGDTGELFF	TGTGCCAGCAGTTACGAGCCGAGGGGGGACACCGGGGAGCTGTTTTTT
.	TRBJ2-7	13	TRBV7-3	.	CASSSGFAGEQYF	TGTGCCAGCAGCTCGGGATTCGCCGGCGAGCAGTACTTC
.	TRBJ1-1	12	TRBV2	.	CASSAGRTEAFF	TGTGCCAGCAGCGCAGGTAGAACTGAAGCTTTCTTT
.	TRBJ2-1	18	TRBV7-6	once	CASSFDRALAVAYNEQFF	TGTGCCAGCAGCTTCGACAGGGCACTAGCGGTCGCCTACAATGAGCAGTTCTTC
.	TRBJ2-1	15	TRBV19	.	CASSIAASSYNEQFF	TGTGCCAGTAGTATAGCTGCGAGCTCCTACAATGAGCAGTTCTTC
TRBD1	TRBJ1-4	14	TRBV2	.	CASRQGAANEKLFF	TGTGCCAGCAGGCAGGGGGCGGCTAATGAAAAACTGTTTTTT
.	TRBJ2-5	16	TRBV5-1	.	CASSLQGAGSQETQYF	TGCGCCAGCAGCTTACAGGGTGCGGGTAGCCAAGAGACCCAGTACTTC
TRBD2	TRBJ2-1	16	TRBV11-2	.	CASSLLTSGLANEQFF	TGTGCCAGCAGCCTACTAACTAGCGGGTTGGCCAATGAGCAGTTCTTC
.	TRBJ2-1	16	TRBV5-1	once	CASSLAAVSSYNEQFF	TGCGCCAGCAGCTTGGCGGCGGTGAGCTCCTACAATGAGCAGTTCTTC
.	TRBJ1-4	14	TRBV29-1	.	CSVDGGFGPEKLFF	TGCAGCGTCGATGGGGGATTTGGTCCTGAAAAACTGTTTTTT
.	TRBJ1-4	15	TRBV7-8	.	CASSPGGVLNEKLFF	TGTGCCAGCAGCCCCGGCGGGGTACTCAATGAAAAACTGTTTTTT
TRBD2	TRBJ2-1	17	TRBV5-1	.	CASSSGLAGDSYNEQFF	TGCGCCAGCAGCAGTGGACTAGCGGGAGATTCTTACAATGAGCAGTTCTTC
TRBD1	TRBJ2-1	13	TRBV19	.	CASSIDGTGGQFF	TGTGCCAGTAGTATAGATGGGACAGGGGGACAGTTCTTC
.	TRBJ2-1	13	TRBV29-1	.	CSVRSSSYNEQFF	TGCAGCGTACGGTCTAGCTCCTACAATGAGCAGTTCTTC
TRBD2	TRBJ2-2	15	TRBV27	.	CASSESSGIPGELFF	TGTGCCAGCAGTGAGTCTAGCGGGATCCCCGGGGAGCTGTTTTTT
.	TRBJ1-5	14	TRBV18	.	CASSPPTVTQPQHF	TGTGCCAGCTCACCACCGACGGTAACTCAGCCCCAGCATTTT
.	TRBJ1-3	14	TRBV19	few	CASSITSSGNTIYF	TGTGCCAGTAGTATAACGAGTTCTGGAAACACCATATATTTT
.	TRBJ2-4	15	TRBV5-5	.	CASTTGLSLVNIQYF	TGTGCCAGCACCACCGGACTTAGTTTGGTAAACATTCAGTACTTC
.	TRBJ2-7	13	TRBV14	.	CASSQERGIQQYF	TGTGCCAGCAGCCAAGAGCGAGGGATTCAGCAGTACTTC
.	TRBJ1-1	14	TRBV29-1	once	CSVPSERGDTEAFF	TGCAGCGTCCCTAGTGAAAGGGGTGACACTGAAGCTTTCTTT
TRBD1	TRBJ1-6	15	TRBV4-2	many	CASSQDGRGESPLHF	TGTGCCAGCAGCCAAGATGGCAGGGGGGAATCACCCCTCCACTTT
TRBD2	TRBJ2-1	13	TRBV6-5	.	CATAAGGPGEQFF	TGTGCCACCGCAGCGGGAGGGCCCGGTGAGCAGTTCTTC
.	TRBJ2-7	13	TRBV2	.	CASKLLGPYEQYF	TGTGCCAGCAAACTATTGGGCCCCTACGAGCAGTACTTC
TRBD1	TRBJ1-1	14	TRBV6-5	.	CASSFDRVCTEAFF	TGTGCCAGCAGCTTCGACAGGGTATGCACTGAAGCTTTCTTT
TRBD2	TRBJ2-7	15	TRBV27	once	CASSPLGGATYEQYF	TGTGCCAGCAGTCCCCTCGGGGGGGCTACCTACGAGCAGTACTTC
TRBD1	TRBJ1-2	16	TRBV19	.	CASSVAQGARDYGYTF	TGTGCCAGTAGTGTTGCACAGGGGGCTAGGGACTATGGCTACACCTTC
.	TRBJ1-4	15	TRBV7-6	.	CASSLVGGKDEKLFF	TGTGCCAGCAGCCTAGTGGGGGGCAAGGATGAAAAACTGTTTTTT
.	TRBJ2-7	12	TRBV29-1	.	CSVLYTSYEQYF	TGCAGCGTCCTTTATACATCCTACGAGCAGTACTTC
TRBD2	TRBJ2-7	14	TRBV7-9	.	CASSLSGRDYEQYF	TGTGCCAGCAGCTTATCAGGGAGGGACTACGAGCAGTACTTC
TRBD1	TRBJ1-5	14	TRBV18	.	CASSRGQANQPQHF	TGTGCCAGCTCTCGGGGACAGGCAAATCAGCCCCAGCATTTT
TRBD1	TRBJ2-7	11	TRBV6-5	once	CASRGGSEQYF	TGTGCCAGCCGAGGGGGCTCCGAGCAGTACTTC
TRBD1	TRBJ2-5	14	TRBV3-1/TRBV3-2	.	CASSPRRGRETQYF	TGTGCCAGCAGCCCCCGTAGGGGGCGGGAGACCCAGTACTTC
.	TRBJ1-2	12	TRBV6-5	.	CASSQGFYGYTF	TGTGCCAGTTCTCAGGGTTTTTATGGCTACACCTTC
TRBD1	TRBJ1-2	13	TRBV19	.	CASAGQGATGYTF	TGTGCCAGCGCCGGACAGGGGGCGACGGGCTACACCTTC
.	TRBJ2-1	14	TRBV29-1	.	CSVEGQQPPNEQFF	TGCAGCGTGGAGGGACAGCAGCCTCCCAATGAGCAGTTCTTC